This section outlines one TCR beta chain sequence together with its context. This CDR3 contains 14 residues. The V and J ends lost 6 bases and 0 bases respectively, with 11 bases between them. The germline V gene encodes CDR1 MNHEY and CDR2 SMNVEV (reference sequence). The data originate from a study of a mutant IDH1 vaccine in newly diagnosed glioma. The sample's time point: baseline, week 1 (first vaccination visit). Treatment described: pre-vaccination baseline after standard-of-care therapy. TCRdb's copy holds only in-frame clones and misses some; the assay was immunoSEQ multiplex PCR. The sample lists tens of thousands of clones, over 65% occurring once.

The sample in question was PBMCs, obtained from a glioma patient treated with radiotherapy, temozolomide or both. The V call is TRBV27, the J call TRBJ1-2; D might be TRBD1 (6 bases). This clonotype originated in a woman aged 40 to 50 with glioma. This chain's CDR3 is CASRIQGANYGYTF. DNA of the CDR3: TGTGCCAGCAGAATACAGGGAGCTAACTATGGCTACACCTTC.